This section outlines one T cell receptor beta chain sequence together with its context. Its cognate antigen is unknown. Mismatch with germline at one junction end may stem from a read error. This sample was included in a study of CD8 T cells in ankylosing spondylitis. Study results and limitations: As reported, disease-linked clones showed significant enrichment in matched ankylosing spondylitis synovial fluid. Seemingly distinctive of ankylosing spondylitis blood was a TCR beta motif formed by eight highly homologous variants.

This CDR3 spans 18 amino acids. CDR1 and CDR2 (germline): MRHNA, SNTAGT. The TCR beta libraries were generated through quantitative 5'-RACE incorporating molecular barcodes. From the 5' RACE reads, TCRdb called clonotypes with MiXCR, one entry per CDR3 protein. The profile covers 250,000 to 300,000 distinct CDR3 sequences, with about 18% appearing a single time and more than 25% taken by the ten largest. The clonotype comes from a male donor with ankylosing spondylitis or in good health (not recorded which). The sample was blood, either unsorted or a sorted T cell fraction (not recorded which). The rearrangement uses TRBV6-4 and TRBJ2-6; D is ambiguous. CDR3 DNA sequence: TGTGCCTGCAGCCCACTCGAAGAGAACTACTCTGGGGCCAACGTCCTGACTTTC. It translates to CACSPLEENYSGANVLTF.